This note documents a single T cell receptor beta chain sequence. Its antigen is as yet unknown. The data were obtained in a study of memory CD8 T cells in hepatitis C reinfection. Study background: A couple of donors resolved primary infection, then developed chronic reinfection. Samples at peak reinfection came 3 to 8 weeks post-detection.

Only in-frame clones appear in the TCRdb table, and some are missing; sequencing was by immunoSEQ multiplex PCR. The sample holds 2,500 or so clones, 90% seen once. Regarding the study as a whole: Five donors were too few for definitive public clonotype conclusions.

Germline assignment: CDR1 MNHEY and CDR2 SVGAGI. J was trimmed by 8 bases and V by 2 bases; bases with no gene match: 9. The CDR3 length is 15 residues. Time point specified: peak reinfection, 3 to 8 weeks after reinfection detection. No in vitro expansion preceded TCR sequencing of the sorted cells. Total naive CD8 T cells were sorted as viable CD3+ CD8+ CD45RO- cells from two donors. The chain links TRBV6-5 to TRBJ1-1, with 9 nucleotides matching TRBD1. Input material: naive CD8+ T cells sorted from blood. This TCR derives from a man in his fifties with hepatitis C virus infection. The CDR3 sequence: CASSYDRRGQGEAFF. DNA for the CDR3: TGTGCCAGCAGTTACGACAGAAGAGGACAGGGGGAAGCTTTCTTT.